This T cell receptor (beta chain) is drawn from a study of response to subunit inactivated influenza vaccine. Study results and caveats: Seasonal influenza vaccination, on each occasion, was suggested by the authors to recruit few new T cells.

V was cut by 0 bases and J by 4 bases, with 17 bases left in between. Germline lookup yields CDR1 SGHRS and CDR2 YFSETQ. The CDR3 loop spans 16 amino acids. TCRdb reprocessed the RT-PCR reads with MiXCR, giving one entry per CDR3 protein. The profile covers about 780,000 distinct CDR3 sequences, with roughly 20% appearing a single time and around 9.9% taken by the ten largest. This clonotype has only a few counts. Its specificity is not known. The rearrangement uses TRBV5-1 and TRBJ2-7; the D gene is possibly TRBD2 (6 bases). Source: PBMCs from blood, taken 5 days after vaccination. The sequence came from a man aged 45-60 years who received an inactivated influenza vaccine. The CDR3 here is CASSLDVGGTVYEQYF. The CDR3 DNA reads TGCGCCAGCAGCTTGGATGTTGGGGGGACGGTTTACGAGCAGTACTTC.